A single sample is the source of the 26 T cell receptor beta chains below, sequenced in a study of blood T cell repertoires in COVID-19. The table came from immunoSEQ multiplex PCR; TCRdb's copy has only in-frame clones and leaves some out. Among roughly 270,000 clones listed, approximately 81% were seen once. Sequenced material: PBMCs or T cells enriched from blood (not recorded which). Receptor source: a woman in her fifties or sixties who had recovered from COVID-19.

This rearrangement joins TRBV4-3 to TRBJ2-7; possible D gene TRBD1, 5 bases. V lost 4 bases to trimming and J lost 5 bases, with 18 bases between them. The germline V gene has CDR1 LGHNA and CDR2 YSLEER. This CDR3 has 15 residues. Written as DNA, the CDR3 is TGCGCCAGCAGCCCTTCGTGGGGCCCTCCAAACGAGCAGTACTTC. Its translation is CASSPSWGPPNEQYF.

This clone was seen just once. V gene TRBV5-1 combines with J gene TRBJ1-5; D may be TRBD1 (6 bases). Germline V gives CDR1 SGHRS, CDR2 YFSETQ. Between the trimmed V and J ends, which lost 7 bases and 5 bases, there was a span of 19 bases. The CDR3 contains 15 residues. The CDR3 DNA reads as TGCGCCAGCGCCCCTTTCCCACAGGGAGATCAGCCCCAGCATTTT. It specifies CASAPFPQGDQPQHF.

CDR3 coding DNA: TGCGCCAGCAGCCCCGGGACATATGAAGATACGCAGTATTTT. It is translated as CASSPGTYEDTQYF. This chain connects TRBV5-1 to TRBJ2-3; D might be TRBD1 (6 bases). Germline CDR1 reads SGHRS; CDR2 reads YFSETQ. V was shortened by 4 bases and J by 5 bases, with 14 bases between the two germline ends. The CDR3 is 14 residues long.

With respect to this clone: This sample includes further DNA sequences coding for the same CDR3. The rearrangement uses TRBV28 and TRBJ1-5; D remains ambiguous. Trimming removed 4 bases at V and 0 bases at J, with 7 bases between. Germline lookup yields CDR1 MDHEN and CDR2 SYDVKM. CDR3 length: 14 residues. CDR3 sequence (DNA): TGTGCCAGCAGTTCCCCCCATAGCAATCAGCCCCAGCATTTT. Protein: CASSSPHSNQPQHF.

The chain couples TRBV5-1 to TRBJ1-4, with no clear D. Germline loops: CDR1 SGHRS, CDR2 YFSETQ. The CDR3 has 15 residues. V lost 1 base to trimming and J lost 7 bases, with 14 bases between them. In DNA, the CDR3 is TGCGCCAGCAGCTTGAGTACTAGCTCAAGTGAAAAACTGTTTTTT. It codes for CASSLSTSSSEKLFF.

The chain links TRBV14 to TRBJ2-7; D may be TRBD1 (7 bases). This CDR3 is built from 14 residues. V lost 4 bases to trimming and J lost 4 bases, with 14 bases between them. The germline CDR1 and CDR2 sequences are SGHDN and FVKESK. The CDR3 DNA is TGTGCCAGCAGCCGCAGGGGGGACTGGTACGAGCAGTACTTC. Protein product: CASSRRGDWYEQYF.

The chain recombines TRBV27 with TRBJ1-2; the match to TRBD1 covers 8 bases. J gave up 6 bases and V 5 bases, and 5 bases lay outside the gene matches. Germline lookup yields CDR1 MNHEY and CDR2 SMNVEV (reference sequence). This CDR3 spans 13 amino acids. The CDR3 DNA reads TGTGCCAGCAGTCACAGGGGGTCGGATGGCTACACCTTC. Protein: CASSHRGSDGYTF.

The CDR3 is CASSYQLAGGYEQYF. CDR3 DNA: TGTGCCAGCAGTTACCAACTAGCGGGGGGGTACGAGCAGTACTTC. This chain uses TRBV6-5 with TRBJ2-7; TRBD2 matches 13 bases. Trimming cost V 2 bases and J 4 bases; bases outside gene matches: 2. From germline, CDR1 is MNHEY and CDR2 SVGAGI. The length of the CDR3 is 15 residues.

Points on this clone: Other DNA sequences in this specimen translate into the identical CDR3. This chain uses TRBV6-5 with TRBJ1-6; TRBD1 is a possible D gene (5 bases). The CDR3 totals 13 residues. Trimming removed 2 bases from V and 7 bases from J, with 6 bases in between. Germline CDR1 and CDR2: MNHEY and SVGAGI. CDR3 nucleotides: TGTGCCAGCAGTTACGGGGCAAATTCACCCCTCCACTTT. Residues: CASSYGANSPLHF.

The chain carries TRBV4-1 and TRBJ1-2; no clear D gene. The CDR3 extends over 12 amino acids. Germline loops: CDR1 MGHRA, CDR2 YSYEKL. V lost 1 base and J 9 bases, leaving 9 bases between the germline ends. CDR3 region: CASSQGQTSYTF. The CDR3 bases are TGCGCCAGCAGCCAAGGTCAGACTAGCTACACCTTC.

The chain couples TRBV12-3 or TRBV12-4 to TRBJ1-2, with a possible D match to TRBD1 (6 bases). Between the trimmed V and J ends, which lost 4 bases and 2 bases, there was a span of 8 bases. The CDR3 contains 13 residues. CDR3 DNA sequence: TGTGCCAGCAGTTGGACAGTGAACTATGGCTACACCTTC. Protein product: CASSWTVNYGYTF.

This chain connects TRBV18 to TRBJ1-1; a possible D gene is TRBD1 (6 bases). CDR3 length: 15 residues. V dropped 5 bases and J dropped 4 bases, with 17 bases sitting between them. The germline gives CDR1 KGHSH, CDR2 LQKENI. This CDR3 reads CASSRTASEVTEAFF. The CDR3 coding sequence is TGTGCCAGCTCAAGGACAGCCTCAGAGGTCACTGAAGCTTTCTTT.

The genes are TRBV30 and TRBJ1-6; 7 bases match TRBD1. Germline trimming cut 3 bases from V and 11 bases from J; bases unmatched to any gene: 16. CDR3 size: 16 residues. Per the germline V gene, CDR1 is GTSNPN and CDR2 is SVGIG (reference sequence). The CDR3 DNA reads as TGTGCCTGGAGCGCTCTTGTGACAGGGCCCAATGCACCCCTCCACTTT. This gives the protein CAWSALVTGPNAPLHF.

This rearrangement joins TRBV30 to TRBJ2-1; 12 bases agree with TRBD2. Trimming removed 1 base from V and 8 bases from J; junction bases left unmatched: 9. Germline CDR1 and CDR2: GTSNPN and SVGIG (reference sequence). The CDR3 runs to 16 residues. The CDR3: CAWSAPTSGSFDEQFF. In DNA, the CDR3 is TGTGCCTGGAGTGCCCCGACTAGCGGGAGTTTCGATGAGCAGTTCTTC.

V is TRBV5-1 and J is TRBJ2-6; D is perhaps TRBD1 (6 bases). Germline loops: CDR1 SGHRS, CDR2 YFSETQ. The CDR3 loop spans 16 amino acids. V was clipped by 0 bases and J by 2 bases, with 9 bases between them. This chain's CDR3 is CASSLAWGPGANVLTF. In DNA, the CDR3 is TGCGCCAGCAGCTTGGCGTGGGGGCCTGGGGCCAACGTCCTGACTTTC.

The chain carries TRBV19 and TRBJ1-2; 8 nucleotides align to TRBD1. Per germline, CDR1 LNHDA and CDR2 SQIVND (reference sequence). V shed 7 bases and J 6 bases; nucleotides not matched to a gene: 10. CDR3 size: 14 residues. The CDR3 sequence: CASNRDRSGNGYTF. For the CDR3, the DNA is TGTGCCAGTAACAGGGACAGGTCTGGGAATGGCTACACCTTC. Variable domain in full (rest from reference TRBV19 and TRBJ1-2): DGGITQSPKYLFRKEGQNVTLSCEQNLNHDAMYWYRQDPGQGLRLIYYSQIVNDFQKGDIAEGYSVSREKKESFPLTVTSAQKNPTAFYLCASNRDRSGNGYTFGSGTRLTVV.

The chain uses TRBV2 and TRBJ1-1; D not resolved. Germline CDR1 is SNHLY and CDR2 is FYNNEI. CDR3 length: 13 amino acids. V was trimmed by 4 bases and J by 3 bases, leaving 9 bases between them. The CDR3, as DNA: TGTGCCAGCAGTGGTGGGCAGTACACTGAAGCTTTCTTT. Protein sequence: CASSGGQYTEAFF.

The rearrangement uses TRBV5-8 and TRBJ1-5; tentatively, D is TRBD1 (6 bases). The V gene lost 8 bases and the J gene lost 1 base, with 19 bases spanning the gap. CDR3 size: 16 residues. The germline gives CDR1 SGHTS, CDR2 YDEGEE. The CDR3 nucleotides read TGTGCCAGTCATAGTTCAGGGGCGGAGAGCAATCAGCCCCAGCATTTT. It yields the protein CASHSSGAESNQPQHF.

V and J are TRBV5-6 and TRBJ2-1; no firm D call. The germline CDR1 and CDR2 sequences are SGHDT and YYEEEE. Trimming removed 0 bases from V and 6 bases from J, with 13 bases in between. CDR3 length: 15 residues. The CDR3 sequence: CASSLEANSLNEQFF. DNA for the CDR3: TGTGCCAGCAGCTTGGAAGCAAACTCTCTCAATGAGCAGTTCTTC.

Many counts were recorded for this clone. The V call is TRBV5-8, the J call TRBJ2-2, with D unclear. V was clipped by 2 bases and J by 3 bases, with 11 bases between them. The CDR3 extends over 15 amino acids. From germline, CDR1 is SGHTS and CDR2 YDEGEE. The chain's CDR3 is CASSFPGFDTGELFF. CDR3 nucleotides: TGTGCCAGCAGCTTCCCCGGTTTTGACACCGGGGAGCTGTTTTTT.

V gene TRBV19 combines with J gene TRBJ2-6; D is unclear. The CDR3 is 15 residues long. Trimming took 6 bases from V and 2 from J, leaving 11 bases between them. CDR1 is LNHDA and CDR2 is SQIVND in the germline V gene (reference sequence). The CDR3 loop is CASRWAATGANVLTF. The CDR3 nucleotides read TGTGCCAGTAGGTGGGCAGCCACTGGGGCCAACGTCCTGACTTTC.

The rearrangement joins TRBV9 to TRBJ2-7, with a weak D call TRBD1 (6 bases). The CDR3 is 16 amino acids. The V end lost 0 bases, the J end lost 5 bases, and 18 bases lay between the germline ends. Germline V gene sequence: CDR1 SGDLS, CDR2 YYNGEE. DNA for the CDR3: TGTGCCAGCAGCGTAGCGGGCTCGGCAGGGGTTAACGAGCAGTACTTC. Its translation is CASSVAGSAGVNEQYF.

The genes are TRBV5-6 and TRBJ2-2; TRBD2 is a possible D gene (6 bases). V was trimmed by 4 bases and J by 1 base, leaving 14 bases between them. Germline loops: CDR1 SGHDT, CDR2 YYEEEE. The CDR3 is 16 residues long. The CDR3 loop reads CASSPQSGVNTGELFF. In DNA, the CDR3 is TGTGCCAGCAGCCCCCAATCGGGGGTGAACACCGGGGAGCTGTTTTTT.

Many counts were recorded for this clone. The rearrangement uses TRBV27 and TRBJ1-1; TRBD1 aligns across 7 bases. V shed 6 bases and J 3 bases; nucleotides not matched to a gene: 7. CDR1 and CDR2 (germline): MNHEY, SMNVEV (reference sequence). CDR3 length: 14 amino acids. In nucleotides, the CDR3 is TGTGCCAGCAGCTCCCCACAGGGGTACACTGAAGCTTTCTTT. This encodes CASSSPQGYTEAFF.

The chain links TRBV4-1 to TRBJ2-7, with TRBD1 as a possible D gene (5 bases). Per the germline V gene, CDR1 is MGHRA and CDR2 is YSYEKL. The CDR3 contains 13 residues. V shed 4 bases and J shed 4 bases, with 11 bases lying between them. The CDR3 loop is CASSLGQGYEQYF. CDR3 DNA: TGCGCCAGCAGCCTAGGACAAGGATACGAGCAGTACTTC.

The sample holds one count of this clone. The chain joins TRBV5-6 to TRBJ2-4, with 11 bases matching TRBD2. The ends lost 2 bases at V and 5 bases at J; junction bases unmatched: 15. Germline values: CDR1 SGHDT, CDR2 YYEEEE. The CDR3 is 19 residues long. The CDR3 here is CASSFRTSGRGGTENIQYF. The CDR3 DNA sequence: TGTGCCAGCAGCTTCAGGACTAGCGGGCGCGGGGGGACGGAAAACATTCAGTACTTC.